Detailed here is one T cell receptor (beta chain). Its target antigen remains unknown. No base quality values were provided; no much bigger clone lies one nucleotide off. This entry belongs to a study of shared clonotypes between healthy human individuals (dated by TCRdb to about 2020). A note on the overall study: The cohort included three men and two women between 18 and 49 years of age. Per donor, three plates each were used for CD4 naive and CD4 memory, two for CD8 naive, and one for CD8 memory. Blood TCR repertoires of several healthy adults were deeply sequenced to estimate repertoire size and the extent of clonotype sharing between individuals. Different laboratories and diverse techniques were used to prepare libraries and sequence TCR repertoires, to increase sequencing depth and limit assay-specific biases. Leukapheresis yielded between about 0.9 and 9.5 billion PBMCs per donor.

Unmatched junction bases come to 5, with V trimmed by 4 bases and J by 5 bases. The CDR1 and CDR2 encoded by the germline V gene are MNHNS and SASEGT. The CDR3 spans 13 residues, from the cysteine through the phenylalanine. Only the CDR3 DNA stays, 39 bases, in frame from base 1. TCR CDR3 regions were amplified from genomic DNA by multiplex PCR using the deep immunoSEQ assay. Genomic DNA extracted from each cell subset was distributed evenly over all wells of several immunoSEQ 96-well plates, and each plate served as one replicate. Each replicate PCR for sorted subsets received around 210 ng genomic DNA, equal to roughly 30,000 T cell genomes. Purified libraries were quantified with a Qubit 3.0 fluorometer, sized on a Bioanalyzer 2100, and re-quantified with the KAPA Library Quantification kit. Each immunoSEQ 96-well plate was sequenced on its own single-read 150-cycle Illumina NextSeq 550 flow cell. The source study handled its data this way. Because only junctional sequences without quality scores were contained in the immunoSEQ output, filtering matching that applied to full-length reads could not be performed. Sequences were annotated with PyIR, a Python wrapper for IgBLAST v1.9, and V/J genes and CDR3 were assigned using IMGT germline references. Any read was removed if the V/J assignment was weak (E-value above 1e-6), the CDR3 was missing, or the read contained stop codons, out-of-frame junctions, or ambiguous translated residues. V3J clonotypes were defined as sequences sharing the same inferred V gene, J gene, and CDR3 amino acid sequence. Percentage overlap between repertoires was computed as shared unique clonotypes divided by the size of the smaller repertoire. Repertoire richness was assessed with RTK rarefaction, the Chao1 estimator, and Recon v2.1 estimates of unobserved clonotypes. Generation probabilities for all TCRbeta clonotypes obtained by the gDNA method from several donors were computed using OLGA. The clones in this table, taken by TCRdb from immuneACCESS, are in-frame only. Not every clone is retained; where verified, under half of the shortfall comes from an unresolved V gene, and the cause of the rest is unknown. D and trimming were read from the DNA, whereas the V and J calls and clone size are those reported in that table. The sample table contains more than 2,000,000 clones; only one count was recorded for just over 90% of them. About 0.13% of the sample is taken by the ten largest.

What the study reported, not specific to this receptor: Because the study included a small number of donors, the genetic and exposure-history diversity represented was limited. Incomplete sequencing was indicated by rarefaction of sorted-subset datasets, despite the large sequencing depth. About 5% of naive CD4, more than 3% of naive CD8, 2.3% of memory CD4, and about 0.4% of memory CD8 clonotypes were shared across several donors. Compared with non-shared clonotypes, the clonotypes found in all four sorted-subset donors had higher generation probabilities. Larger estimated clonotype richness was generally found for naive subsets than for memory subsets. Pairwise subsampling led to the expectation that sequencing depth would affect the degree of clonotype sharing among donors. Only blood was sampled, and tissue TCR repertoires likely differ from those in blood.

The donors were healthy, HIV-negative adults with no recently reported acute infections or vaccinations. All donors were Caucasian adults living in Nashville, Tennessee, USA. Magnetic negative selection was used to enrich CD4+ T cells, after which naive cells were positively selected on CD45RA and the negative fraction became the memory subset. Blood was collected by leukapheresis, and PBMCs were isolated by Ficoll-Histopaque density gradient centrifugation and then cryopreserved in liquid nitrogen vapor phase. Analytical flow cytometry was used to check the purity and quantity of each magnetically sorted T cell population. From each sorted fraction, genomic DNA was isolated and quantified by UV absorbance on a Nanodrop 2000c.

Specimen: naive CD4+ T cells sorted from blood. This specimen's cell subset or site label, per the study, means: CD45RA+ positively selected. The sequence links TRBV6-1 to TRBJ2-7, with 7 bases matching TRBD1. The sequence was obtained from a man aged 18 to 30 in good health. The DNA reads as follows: TGTGCCAGCAGTGTCACAGGGGCCCACGAGCAGTACTTC. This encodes CASSVTGAHEQYF.